A single sample is the source of the 32 T cell receptor beta chains below, sequenced in a study of post-analysis software for immune sequencing data. Study results and caveats: Patients used several TRBV segments, including TRBV5-6, TRBV5-1 and TRBV20-1, more often than controls.

Which antigens these TCRs recognize remains unknown. Researchers reported that TCR beta cDNA libraries carried unique molecular identifiers. TCRdb used MiXCR to reprocess the PCR reads, holding one entry per CDR3 protein. The data contain hundreds of thousands of distinct CDR3 sequences, 30% of them seen just once; the ten biggest clones take up under 0.7%. The sequenced sample consisted of blood. These receptors were collected from a girl aged 10-17 years with multiple sclerosis.

This clonotype is a singleton in its sample. The chain links TRBV5-5 to TRBJ1-6, with TRBD1 identical over 9 bases. V was clipped by 3 bases and J by 13 bases; unmatched bases: 14. Germline CDR1 SGHKS, CDR2 YYEKEE (reference sequence). The CDR3 consists of 16 residues. The CDR3 sequence: CASSSIFGTGSFPLHF. The CDR3 nucleotides are TGTGCCAGCAGCTCTATTTTCGGGACAGGGAGTTTTCCCCTCCACTTT.

V is TRBV20-1 and J is TRBJ2-2; 11 positions agree with TRBD2. The junction had 18 bases not matched to a gene; V was cut back by 5 bases and J by 7 bases. Per the germline V gene, CDR1 is DFQATT and CDR2 is SNEGSKA (reference sequence). This CDR3 is 18 amino acids long. CDR3 bases: TGCAGTGCTTCCGGGACACTTGTAGCGGGAGGGCCGGACGGGGAGCTGTTTTTT. Its protein product is CSASGTLVAGGPDGELFF.

This clonotype was recorded many times. The CDR3 nucleotides read TGCGCCAGCAGTGAGTCAGGGGGCACCGAGCAGTACTTC. Its protein product is CASSESGGTEQYF. The chain has TRBV10-1 and TRBJ2-5, with TRBD1 identical over 7 bases. Near its end, the DNA agrees better with TRBJ2-7, so the J call may be wrong. Germline V gene sequence: CDR1 WNHNN, CDR2 SYGVQD (reference sequence). The length of the CDR3 is 13 residues.

This clonotype has more than one count but fewer than ten. The chain couples TRBV28 to TRBJ2-3, with 11 bases fitting TRBD2. Per the germline V gene, CDR1 is MDHEN and CDR2 is SYDVKM. This CDR3 contains 13 residues. V shed 9 bases, J shed 8 bases, and the junction held 7 bases outside the gene matches. The CDR3 sequence is CASSGGDTGTQYF. Here the CDR3 DNA reads TGTGCCAGTAGCGGGGGGGACACGGGTACGCAGTATTTT.

This chain connects TRBV9 to TRBJ2-3, with 9 bases lining up with TRBD2. Per germline, CDR1 SGDLS and CDR2 YYNGEE. The CDR3 contains 16 residues. Trimming cost V 0 bases and J 4 bases; bases outside gene matches: 6. DNA of the CDR3: TGTGCCAGCAGCGTAGTTCTGCGGGGGGGCCCAGATACGCAGTATTTT. This translates into CASSVVLRGGPDTQYF.

This chain connects TRBV7-9 to TRBJ1-5; D not certain. The CDR3 is made up of 14 amino acids. The germline V gene encodes CDR1 SEHNR and CDR2 FQNEAQ (reference sequence). The germline V and J ends were trimmed by 2 bases and 5 bases, with 10 bases remaining between them. CDR3 DNA sequence: TGTGCCAGCAGCTTAACCGGGCACGATCAGCCCCAGCATTTT. This sequence encodes CASSLTGHDQPQHF.

This sequence joins TRBV20-1 and TRBJ1-5; maybe TRBD1 (5 bases). CDR3 size: 15 residues. CDR1 is DFQATT, CDR2 SNEGSKA, per germline (reference sequence). The ends were cut back, 3 bases at V and 2 bases at J, with 14 bases in the middle. CDR3 sequence reads: CSARAQAFGNQPQHF. The CDR3 bases are TGCAGTGCTAGGGCACAGGCCTTTGGCAATCAGCCCCAGCATTTT.

In its sample, this clonotype was seen a few times. The gene calls are TRBV11-2 and TRBJ2-1; 10 positions agree with TRBD2. The CDR3 contains 15 residues. The germline CDR1 and CDR2 sequences are SGHAT and FQNNGV. Trimming removed 6 bases from V and 4 bases from J; junction bases left unmatched: 6. As DNA, the CDR3 is TGTGCCAGCAGTCAAGCGGGAGGGGTATACAATGAGCAGTTCTTC. Translating it yields CASSQAGGVYNEQFF.

This clonotype was counted a few times. The CDR3 is CSATHPGNYGYTF. The CDR3 DNA follows: TGCAGTGCTACCCACCCGGGGAACTATGGCTACACCTTC. V is TRBV20-1 and J is TRBJ1-2; unclear D gene. Germline V lookup: CDR1 DFQATT, CDR2 SNEGSKA (reference sequence). CDR3 length: 13 residues. Between the trimmed V and J ends, which lost 4 bases and 2 bases, there was a span of 11 bases.

The chain couples TRBV7-2 to TRBJ2-7, with D perhaps assigned TRBD1 or TRBD2 (5 bases each). The DNA end is a closer match to TRBJ2-1, so the J assignment may be wrong. Germline V lookup: CDR1 SGHTA, CDR2 FQGNSA. The CDR3 runs 15 residues. CDR3 sequence: CASSRGDGSYNEQFF. As DNA, the CDR3 is TGTGCCAGCAGCCGTGGGGACGGATCCTACAATGAGCAGTTCTTC.

This clonotype was observed a few times. The V call is TRBV20-1, the J call TRBJ2-7; either TRBD1 or TRBD2 may fit D (6 bases each). The ends were cut back, 0 bases at V and 9 bases at J, with 33 bases in the middle. This CDR3 contains 19 residues. Germline assignment: CDR1 DFQATT and CDR2 SNEGSKA (reference sequence). CDR3 amino acids: CSARDRGTTLGGRFTRQYF. The CDR3 coding sequence is TGCAGTGCTAGAGATCGGGGGACAACTCTGGGGGGAAGATTTACGAGGCAGTACTTC.

This CDR3 reads CATSPGTANYGYTF. The CDR3 bases are TGTGCCACCTCACCTGGGACGGCTAACTATGGCTACACCTTC. V gene TRBV28 combines with J gene TRBJ1-2; possible D gene TRBD1, 5 bases. The CDR3 spans 14 residues. Per germline, CDR1 MDHEN and CDR2 SYDVKM. V was cut by 10 bases and J by 0 bases, with 15 bases left in between.

This chain joins TRBV12-3 or TRBV12-4 and TRBJ2-4, with 7 bases that match TRBD1. The CDR3 is 14 residues long. V shed 3 bases, J shed 4 bases, and the junction held 3 bases outside the gene matches. The CDR3 sequence is CASSFSRGKNIQYF. CDR3 bases: TGTGCCAGCAGTTTCAGCAGGGGGAAAAACATTCAGTACTTC.

This clonotype showed up just a few times. The rearrangement uses TRBV4-3 and TRBJ2-7; 8 bases fit TRBD1. Germline CDR1 reads LGHNA; CDR2 reads YSLEER. The CDR3 has 15 amino acids. Trimming took 1 base from V and 0 from J; bases not matched to a gene: 2. The DNA for the CDR3 is TGCGCCAGCAGCCAAGTGACAGGGGACTCCTACGAGCAGTACTTC. This encodes CASSQVTGDSYEQYF.

This chain uses TRBV11-2 with TRBJ1-1; D uncertain. CDR3 size: 15 residues. Trimming took off 2 bases at V and 0 bases at J, with 10 bases between the two ends. Germline V lookup: CDR1 SGHAT, CDR2 FQNNGV. CDR3 DNA: TGTGCCAGCAGCTTATATCGGGAGATGAACACTGAAGCTTTCTTT. Protein product: CASSLYREMNTEAFF.

This chain connects TRBV6-5 to TRBJ2-1; no firm D call. Germline V gene data show CDR1 as MNHEY and CDR2 as SVGAGI. There are 16 residues in the CDR3. Trimming removed 4 bases from V and 8 bases from J, with 21 bases in between. The CDR3 region has the DNA TGTGCCAGCAGTTCCACCTCCTTACGGATGCGCGATGAGCAGTTCTTC. Its translation is CASSSTSLRMRDEQFF.

This clonotype was seen more than once but under ten times. The V call is TRBV6-5, the J call TRBJ2-5; D is uncertain. The CDR3 runs to 12 residues. V was cut by 7 bases and J by 2 bases, with 8 bases left in between. CDR1 and CDR2 (germline): MNHEY, SVGAGI. DNA for the CDR3: TGTGCCAGCACGACTGGACAAGAGACCCAGTACTTC. It specifies CASTTGQETQYF.

This clonotype was seen a handful of times. The gene calls are TRBV28 and TRBJ2-7; D tentatively reads TRBD1 or TRBD2 (5 bases each). The CDR3 covers 15 residues. Germline CDR1 MDHEN, CDR2 SYDVKM. Trimming stripped 2 bases from V and 3 bases from J, with 14 bases between. CDR3: CASSLNRDGDYEQYF. Written as DNA, the CDR3 is TGTGCCAGCAGTTTAAACCGGGACGGAGACTACGAGCAGTACTTC.

The chain is built from TRBV6-4 and TRBJ2-3, with TRBD2 matching over 7 bases. Germline V gene data show CDR1 as MRHNA and CDR2 as SNTAGT. The length of the CDR3 is 16 residues. V trimming: 0 bases; J trimming: 2 bases; junction bases outside the gene matches: 5. The CDR3 loop reads CASSDSSGEPTDTQYF. The DNA for the CDR3 is TGTGCCAGCAGTGACTCGAGCGGGGAGCCCACAGATACGCAGTATTTT.

The chain is built from TRBV29-1 and TRBJ2-7; D unresolved. Germline V gene sequence: CDR1 SQVTM, CDR2 ANQGSEA. Trimming removed 0 bases from V and 2 bases from J, with 8 bases in between. The CDR3 loop spans 13 amino acids. CDR3 protein: CSVEDDRAYEQYF. For the CDR3, the DNA is TGCAGCGTTGAAGATGATCGGGCCTACGAGCAGTACTTC.

This clonotype was counted between two and nine times. The gene calls are TRBV20-1 and TRBJ2-7; D is perhaps TRBD1 or TRBD2 (6 bases each). CDR1 is DFQATT and CDR2 is SNEGSKA in the germline V gene (reference sequence). The CDR3 is 13 residues long. Trimming shortened V by 4 bases and J by 7 bases, and 17 bases separated the two germline ends. The CDR3 bases are TGCAGTGCTACCCGGACAGTAGGGGGGGAGCAGTACTTC. This translates into CSATRTVGGEQYF.

The chain couples TRBV10-3 to TRBJ2-1; tentative D call: TRBD2 (6 bases). Trimming stripped 2 bases from V and 7 bases from J, with 6 bases between. The CDR3 sequence is 12 residues long. The germline V gene has CDR1 ENHRY and CDR2 SYGVKD. For the CDR3, the DNA is TGTGCCATCAGTGAGGGGGGGAATGAGCAGTTCTTC. Protein sequence: CAISEGGNEQFF.

This clonotype was seen only a few times. The rearrangement links TRBV29-1 to TRBJ2-7, with TRBD2 as a possible D gene (6 bases). The V and J ends lost 4 bases and 1 base respectively, with 11 bases between them. The CDR3 sequence is 13 residues long. The germline gives CDR1 SQVTM, CDR2 ANQGSEA. The DNA of the CDR3 is TGCAGCGTTGTTGGCGGGAAATCCTACGAGCAGTACTTC. Protein product: CSVVGGKSYEQYF.

This clonotype was recorded a few times. The V call is TRBV10-3, the J call TRBJ2-1, with 8 nucleotides matching TRBD2. This CDR3 comprises 16 residues. Trimming took 6 bases from V and 6 from J; bases not matched to a gene: 13. Germline V gives CDR1 ENHRY, CDR2 SYGVKD. The CDR3 bases are TGTGCCATCAGCAGGACTAGCCCCAAGGGGTCCAATGAGCAGTTCTTC. This codes for CAISRTSPKGSNEQFF.

The rearrangement uses TRBV27 and TRBJ1-5; no reliable D call. This CDR3 contains 16 residues. Germline V gene lookup returns CDR1 MNHEY and CDR2 SMNVEV (reference sequence). V gave up 6 bases and J gave up 4 bases, with 19 bases separating them. The CDR3 protein is CASSPSGRSQNQPQHF. CDR3 bases: TGTGCCAGCAGCCCCTCAGGAAGAAGTCAAAATCAGCCCCAGCATTTT.

This clonotype was seen more than once but under ten times. The chain employs TRBV4-3 and TRBJ2-5; D is undetermined. The end of the DNA aligns better with TRBJ2-7, so the J call may be wrong. Germline V gives CDR1 LGHNA, CDR2 YSLEER. There are 13 residues in the CDR3. The CDR3 bases are TGCGCCAGCAGCCAAACGACGGCCTACGAGCAGTACTTC. Translated: CASSQTTAYEQYF.

The rearrangement uses TRBV7-9 and TRBJ1-2, with 7 bases identical to TRBD1. After removal of 4 bases from V and 4 bases from J, the junction contained 3 bases not matched to a gene. Germline CDR1 and CDR2: SEHNR and FQNEAQ (reference sequence). This CDR3 spans 13 amino acids. The CDR3 is CASSWTGSYGYTF. In DNA form, the CDR3 reads TGTGCCAGCAGCTGGACAGGTTCCTATGGCTACACCTTC.

V is TRBV6-4 and J is TRBJ2-2, with TRBD1 matching over 7 bases. The V gene's germline CDR1 is MRHNA and CDR2 SNTAGT. CDR3 length equals 19 residues. Trimming cost V 6 bases and J 4 bases; bases outside gene matches: 20. In DNA, the CDR3 is TGTGCCAGCAGCCTGTTCCTCACTCCTAGACAGGGCTCCACCGGGGAGCTGTTTTTT. Its protein product is CASSLFLTPRQGSTGELFF.

This clonotype has more than one count but fewer than ten. The J gene is TRBJ2-1, the V gene TRBV6-2 or TRBV6-3; no clear D gene. Trimming pared 2 bases from V and 3 bases from J, leaving 11 bases between. The CDR3 is made up of 15 amino acids. Germline CDR1 and CDR2: MNHEY and SVGEGT. The CDR3 spells CASSYGHTLYNEQFF. CDR3 in DNA: TGTGCCAGCAGTTACGGGCACACCCTCTACAATGAGCAGTTCTTC.

For this clonotype: Just one base apart from a much larger clone, this may be a read error. The V gene is TRBV12-3 or TRBV12-4, the J gene TRBJ2-7, with D perhaps TRBD1 (5 bases). This CDR3 has 14 residues. The V end was cut by 6 bases, the J end by 4 bases, with 16 bases between. CDR3 in DNA: TGTGCCAGCAGGTTTGGGCAGGGTGGGTACGAGCAGTACTTC. It yields the protein CASRFGQGGYEQYF.

The J gene is TRBJ1-1, the V gene TRBV9; D uncertain. Trimming shortened V by 7 bases and J by 7 bases, and 5 bases separated the two germline ends. Germline assignment: CDR1 SGDLS and CDR2 YYNGEE. CDR3 length equals 9 residues. CDR3 sequence (DNA): TGTGCCAGCGGCCGTGAAGCTTTCTTT. Its protein is CASGREAFF.

The chain joins TRBV20-1 to TRBJ2-1; tentative D call: TRBD2 (6 bases). Trimming removed 3 bases at V and 7 bases at J, with 13 bases between. CDR3 length: 13 amino acids. Germline V gene sequence: CDR1 DFQATT, CDR2 SNEGSKA (reference sequence). CDR3 protein: CSARGLSVNEQFF. The DNA of the CDR3 is TGCAGTGCTAGGGGACTTTCCGTGAATGAGCAGTTCTTC.